This T cell receptor beta chain was sequenced during a study of OX40 agonist ivuxolimab in advanced cancers. As for the study in general: Prior anti-PD-1, anti-PD-L1 or anti-CTLA-4 therapy was allowed; around 40% had some. General observations from the study: Some nonresponders additionally presented with little normalized T-cell clonal expansion. There was clonal expansion of CD4+ and CD8+ blood T cells by week 6 at 0.1 to 3.0 mg/kg.

Measured with immunoSEQ multiplex PCR; TCRdb has only the in-frame clones, and not every one. This table holds approximately 40,000 clones, about 88% found once. A word on this clone: What it recognizes is unknown.

The TCR originated in an adult with an advanced solid tumor such as melanoma, head and neck, liver or kidney cancer. The specimen was CD4+ or CD8+ T cells sorted from blood, collected in a trial of the OX40 agonist ivuxolimab.

The CDR3 sequence: CASSYSGTATYEQYF. The CDR3 DNA reads TGTGCCAGCAGTTACTCGGGGACAGCTACCTACGAGCAGTACTTC. This rearrangement joins TRBV6-5 to TRBJ2-7; 7 bases fit TRBD1. CDR1 is MNHEY and CDR2 is SVGAGI in the germline V gene. Trimming took 0 bases from V and 2 from J; bases not matched to a gene: 4. The CDR3 totals 15 residues.